The 29 T cell receptor beta chains in this list originate from one sample, sequenced in a study of cytomegalovirus exposure and HLA in healthy donors. The PCR contained 60 Vbeta and 13 Jbeta primers. TCRdb keeps only in-frame clones here, not all; method: immunoSEQ multiplex PCR. Counted here are more than 130,000 clones, approximately 83% occurring once; the ten biggest clones make up around 4%. Material: PBMCs. All receptors come from a man aged 35-49 years in good health and CMV-seropositive.

This chain connects TRBV11-2 to TRBJ1-2; weak D call: TRBD1 (6 bases). Germline CDR1 reads SGHAT; CDR2 reads FQNNGV. This CDR3 has 15 amino acids. Trimming stripped 1 base from V and 4 bases from J, with 13 bases between. In DNA, the CDR3 is TGTGCCAGCAGCTTAGGACTGGGGGCGGGCTATGGCTACACCTTC. Residues: CASSLGLGAGYGYTF. Based on the CDR3 plus reference TRBV11-2 and TRBJ1-2, the full variable domain is EAGVAQSPRYKIIEKRQSVAFWCNPISGHATLYWYQQILGQGPKLLIQFQNNGVVDDSQLPKDRFSAERLKGVDSTLKIQPAKLEDSAVYLCASSLGLGAGYGYTFGSGTRLTVV.

J is TRBJ2-7 and V is TRBV6-4; TRBD2 might be the D (5 bases). V lost 6 bases and J 4 bases, leaving 16 bases between the germline ends. The CDR3 is made up of 14 amino acids. The V gene's germline CDR1 is MRHNA and CDR2 SNTAGT. CDR3 nucleotide sequence: TGTGCCAGCAGAGAGGGCCCCCGAGCTTACGAGCAGTACTTC. Translation: CASREGPRAYEQYF.

The genes are TRBV5-1 and TRBJ1-6; D is ambiguous. CDR3 length equals 16 residues. Deletions cut 4 bases from V and 9 bases from J, with 20 bases between. CDR1 and CDR2 (germline): SGHRS, YFSETQ. The CDR3 is CASSGGTLGLGSPLHF. The CDR3 nucleotides are TGCGCCAGCAGCGGTGGAACTCTAGGTCTTGGTTCACCCCTCCACTTT. The full variable domain, with the rest looked up from reference TRBV5-1 and TRBJ1-6, is KAGVTQTPRYLIKTRGQQVTLSCSPISGHRSVSWYQQTPGQGLQFLFEYFSETQRNKGNFPGRFSGRQFSNSRSEMNVSTLELGDSALYLCASSGGTLGLGSPLHFGNGTRLTVT.

This chain uses TRBV19 with TRBJ1-5, with 10 bases that match TRBD1. The CDR3 runs to 14 residues. Germline V gives CDR1 LNHDA, CDR2 SQIVND (reference sequence). Trimming at V came to 5 bases and at J to 4 bases, leaving 2 bases not matched to a gene. In DNA form, the CDR3 reads TGTGCCAGTAGTGGACAGGGGGGGAATCAGCCCCAGCATTTT. It translates to CASSGQGGNQPQHF.

The rearrangement links TRBV21-1 to TRBJ2-2; the DNA was not compared with TRBD2, the D call given in the table. TRBV21-1 is deemed a pseudogene. The CDR3 is 18 residues long. CDR3 nucleotide sequence: TGTGCCAGCAGCAAACGGACTAGCGGGGCCTCGAACACCGGGGAGCTGTTTTTT. Protein product: CASSKRTSGASNTGELFF.

V is TRBV7-9 and J is TRBJ2-1, with D perhaps matching TRBD2 (7 bases). V lost 3 bases and J lost 7, with 16 bases in between. Per germline, CDR1 SEHNR and CDR2 FQNEAQ (reference sequence). This CDR3 has 15 residues. CDR3 in DNA: TGTGCCAGCAGCTTGGGGGCGGGGGTAAGAAATGAGCAGTTCTTC. Amino acid sequence: CASSLGAGVRNEQFF.

V and J are TRBV2 and TRBJ1-5; D uncertain. The CDR3 contains 15 residues. V dropped 3 bases and J dropped 4 bases, with 13 bases sitting between them. Germline CDR1 reads SNHLY; CDR2 reads FYNNEI. CDR3 coding DNA: TGTGCCAGCAGTGAGTCTAGGGAGCCGAATCAGCCCCAGCATTTT. Amino acids: CASSESREPNQPQHF.

The chain has TRBV19 and TRBJ2-2, with 8 positions matching TRBD2. The germline CDR1 and CDR2 sequences are LNHDA and SQIVND (reference sequence). CDR3 length: 15 residues. Trimming removed 1 base from V and 4 bases from J; junction bases left unmatched: 2. The CDR3 DNA is TGTGCCAGTAGTATAGTCGGGAGGGCCACCGGGGAGCTGTTTTTT. It yields the protein CASSIVGRATGELFF.

Only a few counts were recorded for this clone. This chain links TRBV4-1 with TRBJ1-3; possible D gene TRBD1, 5 bases. Per germline, CDR1 MGHRA and CDR2 YSYEKL. CDR3 length: 18 amino acids. Trimming stripped 1 base from V and 0 bases from J, with 16 bases between. CDR3 protein: CASSQAFGHPSSGNTIYF. The DNA for the CDR3 is TGCGCCAGCAGCCAAGCCTTCGGACACCCGAGCTCTGGAAACACCATATATTTT.

The V gene is TRBV9, the J gene TRBJ2-4, with 7 bases aligning to TRBD1. V lost 4 bases and J lost 8; bases outside the gene matches: 12. The CDR3 totals 15 residues. Germline CDR1 reads SGDLS; CDR2 reads YYNGEE. The chain's CDR3 is CASSPPSDRADIQYF. The CDR3 DNA is TGTGCCAGCAGCCCCCCTTCCGACAGGGCGGACATTCAGTACTTC.

The CDR3 DNA reads TGTGCCAGCAGCTTAGATCTAGCGGGCCTAAATGAGCAGTTCTTC. Translation: CASSLDLAGLNEQFF. V usage is TRBV11-2 and J usage is TRBJ2-1, with TRBD2 matching over 8 bases. Germline trimming cut 0 bases from V and 7 bases from J; bases unmatched to any gene: 5. This CDR3 comprises 15 residues. Germline values: CDR1 SGHAT, CDR2 FQNNGV.

The chain recombines TRBV10-1 with TRBJ2-1; 9 nucleotides line up with TRBD2. The CDR3 is 16 residues long. Germline lookup yields CDR1 WNHNN and CDR2 SYGVQD (reference sequence). V shed 6 bases, J shed 4 bases, and the junction held 10 bases outside the gene matches. DNA of the CDR3: TGCGCCAGCAGCCCCGATAGCGGGAGTGGGTACAATGAGCAGTTCTTC. It codes for CASSPDSGSGYNEQFF.

About this clone: Relative to the germline gene, one junction end is altered; a read error may explain this. V gene TRBV7-7 combines with J gene TRBJ1-2, with D perhaps TRBD1 (5 bases). The CDR3 extends over 14 amino acids. Germline-derived CDR1 and CDR2 are SSHAT and FNYEAQ (reference sequence). CDR3 in amino acids: CASSLARGWHGYTF. DNA for the CDR3: TGTGCTAGCAGCTTAGCGCGGGGGTGGCATGGCTACACCTTC.

This clone appeared a single time. The chain links TRBV10-3 to TRBJ1-1; 7 bases line up with TRBD1. Germline-derived CDR1 and CDR2 are ENHRY and SYGVKD. J lost 1 base, V lost 5 bases, and 1 base had no gene match. The CDR3 consists of 13 residues. The CDR3, as DNA: TGTGCCATCAGTTGGACAGGGAACACTGAAGCTTTCTTT. This encodes CAISWTGNTEAFF.

This clone came up once. The gene calls are TRBV13 and TRBJ1-1; D gene unclear. The CDR3 consists of 14 residues. Germline CDR1 and CDR2: PRHDT and FYEKMQ (reference sequence). The V end was cut by 9 bases, the J end by 0 bases, with 14 bases between. In DNA form, the CDR3 reads TGTGCCAGTATCGGCGGCTCCTTGAACACTGAAGCTTTCTTT. Protein sequence: CASIGGSLNTEAFF.

This chain joins TRBV11-2 and TRBJ2-7; a weak D match, TRBD1 (6 bases). The germline V gene encodes CDR1 SGHAT and CDR2 FQNNGV. This CDR3 region has 16 residues. The germline V and J ends were trimmed by 0 bases and 2 bases, with 14 bases remaining between them. CDR3 DNA: TGTGCCAGCAGCTTAGATAAAACAGGGAGTACCTACGAGCAGTACTTC. Translating it yields CASSLDKTGSTYEQYF.

The J gene is TRBJ1-3, the V gene TRBV13; a weak D match, TRBD1 (5 bases). V shed 5 bases and J shed 4 bases, with 21 bases lying between them. Germline CDR1 is PRHDT and CDR2 is FYEKMQ (reference sequence). The CDR3 is 17 amino acids. The DNA of the CDR3 is TGTGCCAGCAGCCTATCCGCGGGGAGGGGAGAAGGAAACACCATATATTTT. It codes for CASSLSAGRGEGNTIYF.

The chain carries TRBV19 and TRBJ1-2; TRBD1 might be the D (6 bases). V lost 4 bases and J 4 bases, leaving 13 bases between the germline ends. Germline CDR1 reads LNHDA; CDR2 reads SQIVND (reference sequence). The CDR3 is 14 residues long. CDR3 sequence reads: CASSTAQGSYGYTF. CDR3 nucleotides: TGTGCCAGTAGTACCGCACAGGGATCCTATGGCTACACCTTC. Full variable domain (outside the CDR3, taken from reference TRBV19 and TRBJ1-2): DGGITQSPKYLFRKEGQNVTLSCEQNLNHDAMYWYRQDPGQGLRLIYYSQIVNDFQKGDIAEGYSVSREKKESFPLTVTSAQKNPTAFYLCASSTAQGSYGYTFGSGTRLTVV.

The genes are TRBV30 and TRBJ2-3, with 8 nucleotides matching TRBD2. V was clipped by 2 bases and J by 2 bases; unmatched bases: 3. Per the germline V gene, CDR1 is GTSNPN and CDR2 is SVGIG (reference sequence). This CDR3 comprises 14 residues. The CDR3 loop reads CAWSRGGVTDTQYF. The CDR3 region has the DNA TGTGCCTGGAGTCGGGGGGGGGTCACAGATACGCAGTATTTT.

This clone was detected only a few times. The chain combines TRBV7-3 with TRBJ1-1, with D perhaps matching TRBD1 (5 bases). Trimming cost V 6 bases and J 0 bases, with 20 bases left between them. Germline assignment: CDR1 SGHTA and CDR2 FQGTGA. This CDR3 is 17 amino acids long. The CDR3 region has the DNA TGTGCCAGCAGTCCAAATTGGGCATTAGGGGTGAACACTGAAGCTTTCTTT. Its translation: CASSPNWALGVNTEAFF. Together with reference TRBV7-3 and TRBJ1-1, the CDR3 gives the full variable domain: GAGVSQTPSNKVTEKGKYVELRCDPISGHTALYWYRQSLGQGPEFLIYFQGTGAADDSGLPNDRFFAVRPEGSVSTLKIQRTERGDSAVYLCASSPNWALGVNTEAFFGQGTRLTVV.

The chain is built from TRBV14 and TRBJ1-1; 9 bases match TRBD1. Germline loops: CDR1 SGHDN, CDR2 FVKESK. The V segment lost 4 bases and the J segment 5 bases; nucleotides outside the gene matches: 11. This CDR3 has 16 residues. CDR3 residues: CASSRLGQGRVTEAFF. For the CDR3, the DNA is TGTGCCAGCAGCCGGCTCGGACAGGGGAGGGTAACTGAAGCTTTCTTT.

The chain has TRBV15 and TRBJ2-2; the D gene is possibly TRBD2 (6 bases). From germline, CDR1 is LNHNV and CDR2 YYDKDF (reference sequence). The CDR3 consists of 16 residues. V was trimmed by 4 bases and J by 0 bases, leaving 12 bases between them. The CDR3 region has the DNA TGTGCCACCAGCAATTGGGGAGGCTCGAACACCGGGGAGCTGTTTTTT. As protein: CATSNWGGSNTGELFF. The variable domain in full, with the rest retrieved from reference TRBV15 and TRBJ2-2, is DAMVIQNPRYQVTQFGKPVTLSCSQTLNHNVMYWYQQKSSQAPKLLFHYYDKDFNNEADTPDNFQSRRPNTSFCFLDIRSPGLGDTAMYLCATSNWGGSNTGELFFGEGSRLTVL.

CDR3 sequence reads: CASSLARRDRGFSDTQYF. CDR3 bases: TGTGCCAGCAGCTTGGCTCGCCGGGACAGGGGTTTCTCGGATACGCAGTATTTT. V gene TRBV5-8 combines with J gene TRBJ2-3; TRBD1 matches 10 bases. The junction had 13 bases not matched to a gene; V was cut back by 0 bases and J by 6 bases. CDR3 size: 18 residues. Germline V gene data show CDR1 as SGHTS and CDR2 as YDEGEE.

CDR3 DNA: TGTGCCAGTAGTATCCAACTAGCGGGGGGAAATACGCAGTATTTT. Protein product: CASSIQLAGGNTQYF. The chain couples TRBV19 to TRBJ2-3; 12 bases align to TRBD2. The CDR3 has 15 residues. Germline V gene sequence: CDR1 LNHDA, CDR2 SQIVND (reference sequence). V was clipped by 3 bases and J by 7 bases; unmatched bases: 5. Variable domain in full (rest from reference TRBV19 and TRBJ2-3): DGGITQSPKYLFRKEGQNVTLSCEQNLNHDAMYWYRQDPGQGLRLIYYSQIVNDFQKGDIAEGYSVSREKKESFPLTVTSAQKNPTAFYLCASSIQLAGGNTQYFGPGTRLTVL.

V gene TRBV6-5 combines with J gene TRBJ1-5; D is uncertain. This CDR3 comprises 13 residues. Deletions cut 0 bases from V and 3 bases from J, with 3 bases between. Germline CDR1 reads MNHEY; CDR2 reads SVGAGI. The CDR3 here is CASSYSLNQPQHF. For the CDR3, the DNA is TGTGCCAGCAGTTACTCACTCAATCAGCCCCAGCATTTT.

The genes are TRBV9 and TRBJ2-7; 8 positions agree with TRBD1. This CDR3 comprises 15 residues. The germline V gene has CDR1 SGDLS and CDR2 YYNGEE. The junction had 7 bases not matched to a gene; V was cut back by 3 bases and J by 2 bases. This chain's CDR3 is CASSGIGQGAYEQYF. Here the CDR3 DNA reads TGTGCCAGCAGCGGTATCGGACAGGGCGCCTACGAGCAGTACTTC.

V is TRBV5-1 and J is TRBJ2-2, with TRBD1 matching 7 bases. Germline V CDR1 and CDR2: SGHRS, YFSETQ. With V trimmed by 3 bases and J by 6 bases, 8 bases remained unmatched. The CDR3 is 15 residues long. The CDR3 coding sequence is TGCGCCAGCAGCTGGTCCGGGACAGCGCCCGGGGAGCTGTTTTTT. Its translation is CASSWSGTAPGELFF.

Only one count was recorded for this clone. The chain uses TRBV7-3 and TRBJ1-1; 8 positions agree with TRBD1. This CDR3 region has 14 residues. CDR1 SGHTA and CDR2 FQGTGA come from the germline V gene. The V and J ends lost 5 bases and 3 bases, in that order; junction bases with no gene match: 5. The CDR3 DNA reads as TGTGCCAGCAGCACGGGACAGGCACACACTGAAGCTTTCTTT. It encodes CASSTGQAHTEAFF. Full variable domain (missing parts from reference TRBV7-3 and TRBJ1-1): GAGVSQTPSNKVTEKGKYVELRCDPISGHTALYWYRQSLGQGPEFLIYFQGTGAADDSGLPNDRFFAVRPEGSVSTLKIQRTERGDSAVYLCASSTGQAHTEAFFGQGTRLTVV.

The chain has TRBV29-1 and TRBJ1-1; 11 nucleotides match TRBD1. The CDR3 runs 16 residues. The germline CDR1 and CDR2 sequences are SQVTM and ANQGSEA. V gave up 3 bases and J gave up 0 bases; unmatched junction bases: 6. The chain's CDR3 is CSVERTGGIMNTEAFF. The CDR3 coding sequence is TGCAGCGTTGAGAGGACAGGGGGCATCATGAACACTGAAGCTTTCTTT.